Following are 3 T cell receptor beta chains from one sample sequenced in a study of T-cell reconstitution after alpha-beta-depleted transplantation in children. The library targeted TCRbeta and was prepared with unique molecular identifiers. TCRdb itself ran the PCR reads through MiXCR, one entry per CDR3 protein. The sample holds fewer than 20,000 distinct CDR3 sequences, about 7.7% seen once. Specimen: PBMCs, mostly from graft donor cells, collected 60 days after TCRalphabeta/CD19-depleted stem cell transplant. The receptor set was obtained from a boy under two years old who had a stem cell transplant for Wiskott-Aldrich syndrome, so the T cells may come from the graft donor.

CDR3 in DNA: TGTGCCAGCTCACCGCGTACTCGGGAGGGGTATACTGAAGCTTTCTTT. Encoded protein: CASSPRTREGYTEAFF. This chain links TRBV18 with TRBJ1-1, with a possible D match to TRBD1 (5 bases). This CDR3 comprises 16 residues. Germline V CDR1 and CDR2: KGHSH, LQKENI. V was pared by 3 bases and J by 5 bases, with 19 bases between.

This clonotype was seen ten or more times. The V call is TRBV29-1, the J call TRBJ2-1; 9 bases match TRBD2. Germline assignment: CDR1 SQVTM and CDR2 ANQGSEA. The V gene end was trimmed by 6 bases and the J gene end by 5 bases; junction bases not matched to a gene: 8. The CDR3 length is 14 residues. The CDR3, as DNA: TGCAGCGTGGCTGGCGGGAGGGTCAACAATGAGCAGTTCTTC. It translates to CSVAGGRVNNEQFF.

J is TRBJ2-7 and V is TRBV7-8, with TRBD2 matching over 8 bases. Trimming at V came to 2 bases and at J to 10 bases, leaving 13 bases not matched to a gene. The CDR3 length is 15 residues. Germline V gene lookup returns CDR1 SGHVS and CDR2 FQNEAQ. CDR3 region: CASSLKAGAMGVQYF. CDR3 bases: TGTGCCAGCAGCTTAAAAGCGGGAGCCATGGGAGTTCAGTACTTC. Full variable domain (remainder filled in from reference TRBV7-8 and TRBJ2-7): GAGVSQSPRYKVAKRGQDVALRCDPISGHVSLFWYQQALGQGPEFLTYFQNEAQLDKSGLPSDRFFAERPEGSVSTLKIQRTQQEDSAVYLCASSLKAGAMGVQYFGPGTRLTVT.